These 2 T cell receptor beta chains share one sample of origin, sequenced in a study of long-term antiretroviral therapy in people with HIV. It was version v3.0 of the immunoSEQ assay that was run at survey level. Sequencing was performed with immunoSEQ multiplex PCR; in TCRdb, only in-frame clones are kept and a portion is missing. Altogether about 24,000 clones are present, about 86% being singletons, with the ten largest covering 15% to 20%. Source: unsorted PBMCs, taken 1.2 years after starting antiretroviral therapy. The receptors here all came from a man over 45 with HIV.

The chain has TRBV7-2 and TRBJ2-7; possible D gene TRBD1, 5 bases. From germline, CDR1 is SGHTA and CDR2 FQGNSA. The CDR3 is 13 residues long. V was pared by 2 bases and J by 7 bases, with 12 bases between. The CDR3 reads CASSLQGNGEQYF. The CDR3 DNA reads TGTGCCAGCAGCTTACAGGGAAACGGGGAGCAGTACTTC.

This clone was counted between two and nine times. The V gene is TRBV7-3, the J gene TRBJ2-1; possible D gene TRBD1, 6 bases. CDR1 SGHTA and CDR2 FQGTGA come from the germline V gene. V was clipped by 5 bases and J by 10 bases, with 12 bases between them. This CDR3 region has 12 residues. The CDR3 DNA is TGTGCCAGCAGCCTTCCGGGACAAGAGCAGTTCTTC. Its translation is CASSLPGQEQFF.